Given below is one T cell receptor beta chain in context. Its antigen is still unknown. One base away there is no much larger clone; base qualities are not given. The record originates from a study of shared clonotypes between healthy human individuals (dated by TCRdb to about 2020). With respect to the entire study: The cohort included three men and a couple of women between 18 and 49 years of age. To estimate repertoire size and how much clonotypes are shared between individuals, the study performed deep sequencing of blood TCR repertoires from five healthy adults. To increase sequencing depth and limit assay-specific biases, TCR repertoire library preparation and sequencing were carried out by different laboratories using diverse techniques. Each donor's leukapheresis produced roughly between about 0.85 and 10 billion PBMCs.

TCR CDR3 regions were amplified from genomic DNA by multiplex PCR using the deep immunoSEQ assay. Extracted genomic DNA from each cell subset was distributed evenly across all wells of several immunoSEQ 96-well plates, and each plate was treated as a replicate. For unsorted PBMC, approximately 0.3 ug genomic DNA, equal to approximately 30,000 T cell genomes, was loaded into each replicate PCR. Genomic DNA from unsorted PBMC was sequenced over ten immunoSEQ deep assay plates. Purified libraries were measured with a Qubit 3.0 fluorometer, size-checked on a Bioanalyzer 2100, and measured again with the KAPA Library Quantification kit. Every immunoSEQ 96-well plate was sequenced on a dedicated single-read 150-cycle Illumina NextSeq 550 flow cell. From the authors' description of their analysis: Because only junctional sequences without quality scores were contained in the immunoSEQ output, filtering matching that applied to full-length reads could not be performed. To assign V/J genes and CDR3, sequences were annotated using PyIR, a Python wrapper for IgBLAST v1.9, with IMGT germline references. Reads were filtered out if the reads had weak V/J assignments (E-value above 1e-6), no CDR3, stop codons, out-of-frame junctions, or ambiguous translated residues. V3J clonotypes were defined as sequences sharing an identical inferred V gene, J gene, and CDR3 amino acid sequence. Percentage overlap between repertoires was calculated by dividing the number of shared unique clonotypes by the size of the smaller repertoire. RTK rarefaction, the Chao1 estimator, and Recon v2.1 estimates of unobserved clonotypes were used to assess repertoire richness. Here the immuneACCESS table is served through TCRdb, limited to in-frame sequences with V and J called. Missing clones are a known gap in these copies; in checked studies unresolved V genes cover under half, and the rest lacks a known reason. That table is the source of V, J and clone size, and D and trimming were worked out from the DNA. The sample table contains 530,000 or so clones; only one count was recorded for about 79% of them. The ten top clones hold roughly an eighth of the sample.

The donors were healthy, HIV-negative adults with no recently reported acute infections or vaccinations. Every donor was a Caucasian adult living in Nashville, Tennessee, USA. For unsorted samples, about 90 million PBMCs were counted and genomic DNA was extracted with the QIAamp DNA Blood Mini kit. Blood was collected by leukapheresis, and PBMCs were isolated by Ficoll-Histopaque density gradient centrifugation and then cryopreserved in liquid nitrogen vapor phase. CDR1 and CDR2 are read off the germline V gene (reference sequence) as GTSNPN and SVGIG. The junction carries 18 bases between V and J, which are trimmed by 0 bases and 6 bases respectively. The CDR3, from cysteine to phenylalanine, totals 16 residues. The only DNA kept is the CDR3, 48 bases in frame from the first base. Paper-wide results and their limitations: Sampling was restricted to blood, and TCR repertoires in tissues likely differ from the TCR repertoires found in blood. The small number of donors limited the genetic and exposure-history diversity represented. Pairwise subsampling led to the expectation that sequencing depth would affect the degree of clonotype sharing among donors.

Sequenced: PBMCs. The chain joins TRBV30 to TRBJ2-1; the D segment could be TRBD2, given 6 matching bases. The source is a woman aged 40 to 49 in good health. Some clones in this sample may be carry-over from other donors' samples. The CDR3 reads CAWSVQVAAAGNEQFF. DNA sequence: TGTGCCTGGAGTGTCCAAGTAGCGGCCGCGGGCAATGAGCAGTTCTTC.